This T cell receptor (beta chain) came from a study of Ad26.COV2.S vaccination and SARS-CoV-2 variants. For the study at large: Ad26.COV2.S, an intramuscular injection, was given once or twice 56 days apart.

Profiled with immunoSEQ multiplex PCR; TCRdb holds only in-frame clones, not every one. The table lists 300,000 to 450,000 clones, 85% of them singletons. Study-level results: Vaccinees reportedly had broad spike-specific CD8+ and CD4+ T cell responses.

Treatment noted: some 20 received Ad26.COV2.S at low or high dose, single or two shots; about 5 received placebo; per-sample allocation not given. Sampling took place 63 days after the first vaccine or placebo injection. Boston provided a donor who was an adult aged 18-55 years. Notes on this clone: The antigen is undetermined.

This TCR was recovered from a person aged 18-60 years who received the Ad26.COV2.S COVID-19 vaccine or a placebo. The sequences come from peripheral blood, collected in a trial of Ad26.COV2.S vaccine versus placebo.

CDR3 sequence reads: CASSLIGAEQFF. DNA of the CDR3: TGTGCCAGCAGCTTAATAGGTGCTGAGCAGTTCTTC. V and J are TRBV7-6 and TRBJ2-1; no clear D. The V end lost 2 bases, the J end lost 9 bases, and 8 bases lay between the germline ends. The CDR3 runs 12 residues. The V gene's germline CDR1 is SGHVS and CDR2 FNYEAQ. Full variable domain (missing parts from reference TRBV7-6 and TRBJ2-1): GAGVSQSPRYKVTKRGQDVALRCDPISGHVSLYWYRQALGQGPEFLTYFNYEAQQDKSGLPNDRFSAERPEGSISTLTIQRTEQRDSAMYRCASSLIGAEQFFGPGTRLTVL.